At least ten counts were recorded for the clone carrying this T cell receptor beta chain. Its target is unknown. Regions amplified from RNA transcripts were the TCR beta CDR3 regions. Using the HTBI primer set, a first-round RT-PCR was run on the TCR CDR3. A single record per CDR3 protein comes from TCRdb applying MiXCR to the multiplex PCR reads. The profile covers approximately 250,000 distinct CDR3 sequences, with approximately 24% appearing a single time and 35% taken by the ten largest. The CDR3 is 14 amino acids. Germline V CDR1 and CDR2: SGHAT, FQNNGV. Deletions cut 7 bases from V and 3 bases from J, with 16 bases between. This sample stems from a study of T cells in Graves' hyperthyroidism and ophthalmopathy. Findings of the study overall: Ophthalmopathy was predicted by the model a median of about 6.5 months ahead of onset.

Patients affected by ophthalmopathy presented a Clinical Activity Score of at least 3, a NOSPECS grade of at least 4, and disease duration below 3 months. Patients having uncontrolled infection, another autoimmune disease, pregnancy or lactation were not included. This chain links TRBV11-2 with TRBJ2-7; maybe TRBD2 (6 bases). Material: blood. This sequence originates from a woman aged 40 to 50 with Graves' ophthalmopathy. For the CDR3, the DNA is TGTGCCAGCATGTCGTGGCGGGACGACTACGAGCAGTACTTC. It specifies CASMSWRDDYEQYF.